A selection of T cell receptor beta chains follows, all from one sample in a study of CD8 T cells in ankylosing spondylitis. TCRdb reprocessed the 5' RACE reads via MiXCR and lists one record per CDR3 protein. This repertoire shows approximately 190,000 distinct CDR3 sequences, 10% to 15% found once; its top ten account for about 10%. Material for sequencing was blood, either unsorted or a sorted T cell fraction (not recorded which). The receptors shown here come from a female donor with ankylosing spondylitis or in good health (not recorded which). Both conserved end residues are part of each CDR3. Each record gives: D gene, J gene, clone size, V gene, CDR3 DNA, CDR3 protein. The D gene is left open where the match is weak. Only some rows state a clone size, as once, few, many or a class for expanded clones.

>TRBD2|TRBJ2-1|many|TRBV20-1
TGCAGTGCTCACATAGCGGGGGTGTCCTACAATGAGCAGTTCTTC
CSAHIAGVSYNEQFF
>NA|TRBJ1-1|many|TRBV7-9
TGTGCCAGCAGCGGTATGAGCAGGAACACTGAAGCTTTCTTT
CASSGMSRNTEAFF
>TRBD2|TRBJ2-1|many|TRBV5-1
TGCGCCAGCAGCTTGGGTCTAGCGGGAAGACTTGATGAGCAGTTCTTC
CASSLGLAGRLDEQFF
>TRBD2|TRBJ2-5|NA|TRBV6-5
TGTGCCAGCAGTTATATCCTAGCGGGCAAAGAGACCCAGTACTTC
CASSYILAGKETQYF
>TRBD2|TRBJ2-1|many|TRBV6-1
TGTGCCAGCAGGGAGTGGGAGGGCTCCTACAATGAGCAGTTCTTC
CASREWEGSYNEQFF
>NA|TRBJ2-7|few|TRBV3-1
TGTGCCAGCAGCCAACTCGGAGGGCACGAGCAGTACTTC
CASSQLGGHEQYF
>TRBD2|TRBJ2-3|few|TRBV11-1
TGTGCCAGCAGCTTAGCAAGAACTAGCGGGAGGGCAGATACGCAGTATTTT
CASSLARTSGRADTQYF
>NA|TRBJ2-7|many|TRBV12-3/TRBV12-4
TGTGCCAGCAGTTTAAGGAGGAGCTCCTACGAGCAGTACTTC
CASSLRRSSYEQYF
>NA|TRBJ2-7|few|TRBV12-3/TRBV12-4
TGTGCCAGCAGTTTAGCTCAGGGTAACGAGCAGTACTTC
CASSLAQGNEQYF
>TRBD2|TRBJ2-3|NA|TRBV28
TGTGCCAGCAGTTCAGGGAGGGACCGAGATACGCAGTATTTT
CASSSGRDRDTQYF
>TRBD2|TRBJ2-1|many|TRBV5-1
TGCGCCAGCAGCAGCGGGAGGCCAGGAATCGAGCAGTTCTTC
CASSSGRPGIEQFF
>NA|TRBJ2-1|many|TRBV5-4
TGTGCCAGCAGCAAAGGTGGGAGTGGGAGCTCCTACAATGAGCAGTTCTTC
CASSKGGSGSSYNEQFF
>NA|TRBJ1-6|many|TRBV5-1
TGCGCCAGCAGCCCCGGCGGATCGTATAATTCACCCCTCCACTTT
CASSPGGSYNSPLHF
>TRBD1|TRBJ1-5|few|TRBV20-1
TGCAGTGCACTACCGGGACAGGGGTACAATCAGCCCCAGCATTTT
CSALPGQGYNQPQHF
>NA|TRBJ1-5|many|TRBV7-2
TGTGCCAGCAGCGCGGGGACCCCCGGACTACCCCAGCATTTT
CASSAGTPGLPQHF
>TRBD1|TRBJ2-7|many|TRBV27
TGTGCCAGCAGTTTCCGCCCGGGACAGGTCTACGAGCAGTACTTC
CASSFRPGQVYEQYF
>NA|TRBJ2-7|NA|TRBV7-6
TGTGCCAGCAGCCGAGGAATTCAAACCTACGAGCAGTACTTC
CASSRGIQTYEQYF
>NA|TRBJ2-2|many|TRBV18
TGTGCCAGCTCACCGTGGTATTCGAACACCGGGGAGCTGTTTTTT
CASSPWYSNTGELFF
>NA|TRBJ2-7|NA|TRBV19
TGTGCCAGTAGTATAGATTCGGGCTCGGGCGAGCAGTACTTC
CASSIDSGSGEQYF
>NA|TRBJ1-1|many|TRBV5-1
TGCGCCAGCAGCTTGGGTGACAAGAACACTGAAGCTTTCTTT
CASSLGDKNTEAFF
>NA|TRBJ2-7|NA|TRBV4-3
TGCGCCAGCAGCCGAAGTTTAGGGGTGAGCTCCTACGAGCAGTACTTC
CASSRSLGVSSYEQYF
>NA|TRBJ1-2|many|TRBV11-2
TGTGCCAGCAGCTCAGAGAGGTACGGCTACACCTTC
CASSSERYGYTF
>TRBD2|TRBJ2-5|NA|TRBV7-2
TGTGCCAGCAGCTTAAGCGGGAGGGCGAAAAAGACCCAGTACTTC
CASSLSGRAKKTQYF
>NA|TRBJ2-2|many|TRBV3-1
TGTGCCAGCAGCCAAAGGCAGGCCCTGGGAACCGGGGAGCTGTTTTTT
CASSQRQALGTGELFF
>TRBD2|TRBJ2-1|many|TRBV9
TGTGCCAGCAGCTACGATTTGACTAGCGGGAAGTTCTTC
CASSYDLTSGKFF
>NA|TRBJ1-2|NA|TRBV11-3
TGTGCCAGCAGCGTCCGGGACGGCTCTAACTATGGCTACACCTTC
CASSVRDGSNYGYTF
>NA|TRBJ1-1|few|TRBV15
TGTGCCACCAGCAGTAGGGACCTTGGGAAGCCTGAAGCTTTCTTT
CATSSRDLGKPEAFF
>NA|TRBJ1-5|NA|TRBV25-1
TGTGCCAGCAGTGACAGGCACAATCAGCCCCAGCATTTT
CASSDRHNQPQHF
>TRBD2|TRBJ2-1|many|TRBV29-1
TGCAGCGTTGATGCAGCGGGAGGGCCGAATGAGCAGTTCTTC
CSVDAAGGPNEQFF
>TRBD1|TRBJ2-2|NA|TRBV12-3/TRBV12-4
TGTGCCAGCAGTTTGTGGCAGGGGGACACCGGGGAGCTGTTTTTT
CASSLWQGDTGELFF
>NA|TRBJ1-2|many|TRBV7-8
TGTGCCAGCAGCTCGACCGGGGGAGTCCCCTATGGCTACACCTTC
CASSSTGGVPYGYTF
>TRBD2|TRBJ2-7|few|TRBV7-9
TGTGCCAGCAGCTTAATGGGCGGGAGTGAGTACGAGCAGTACTTC
CASSLMGGSEYEQYF
>TRBD2|TRBJ2-5|medium-sized|TRBV28
TGTGCCAGCAGTTTAGAGGTGGGGGGGGGCCAAGAGACCCAGTACTTC
CASSLEVGGGQETQYF
>TRBD1|TRBJ1-1|many|TRBV5-1
TGCGCCAGCAGCTCCTTGACAGGGATCACTGAAGCTTTCTTT
CASSSLTGITEAFF
>NA|TRBJ1-1|many|TRBV7-2
TGTGCCAGCAGCTTAGATGGAGGGAGGACTGAAGCTTTCTTT
CASSLDGGRTEAFF
>NA|TRBJ2-7|NA|TRBV9
TGTGCCAGCAGCGTAGACGGACGCTCCTACGAGCAGTACTTC
CASSVDGRSYEQYF
>TRBD2|TRBJ2-7|NA|TRBV7-2
TGTGCCAGCAGCTCAGATAGCGGGACAAACTCCTACGAGCAGTACTTC
CASSSDSGTNSYEQYF
>NA|TRBJ1-6|few|TRBV20-1
TGCAGTGCTTTTCATCAGGGTGAGGGTAATTCACCCCTCCACTTT
CSAFHQGEGNSPLHF
>TRBD2|TRBJ2-7|NA|TRBV11-1
TGTGCCAGCAGCCAGGGGACTAGCGGGAGTTCTTACGAGCAGTACTTC
CASSQGTSGSSYEQYF
>NA|TRBJ2-3|many|TRBV12-3/TRBV12-4
TGTGCCAGCGCGATTTATGGCACTAGCACAGATACGCAGTATTTT
CASAIYGTSTDTQYF
>TRBD2|TRBJ2-1|many|TRBV3-1
TGTGCCAGCAGCCAGAATAGCGGGTACTCCTACAATGAGCAGTTCTTC
CASSQNSGYSYNEQFF
>TRBD2|TRBJ2-3|many|TRBV3-1
TGTGCCAGCAGCCAAGGAGTTCTAGCGGGAGCAGATACGCAGTATTTT
CASSQGVLAGADTQYF